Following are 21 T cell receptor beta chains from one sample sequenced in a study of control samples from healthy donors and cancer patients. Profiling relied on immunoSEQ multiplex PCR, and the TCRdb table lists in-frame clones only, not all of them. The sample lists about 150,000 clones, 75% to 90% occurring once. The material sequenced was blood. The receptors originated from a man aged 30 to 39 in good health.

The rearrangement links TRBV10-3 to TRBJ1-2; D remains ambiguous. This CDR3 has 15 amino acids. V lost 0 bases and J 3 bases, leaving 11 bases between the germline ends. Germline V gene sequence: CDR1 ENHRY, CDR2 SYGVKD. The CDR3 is CAISESSLGYYGYTF. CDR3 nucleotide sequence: TGTGCCATCAGTGAGTCGAGTCTGGGTTACTATGGCTACACCTTC.

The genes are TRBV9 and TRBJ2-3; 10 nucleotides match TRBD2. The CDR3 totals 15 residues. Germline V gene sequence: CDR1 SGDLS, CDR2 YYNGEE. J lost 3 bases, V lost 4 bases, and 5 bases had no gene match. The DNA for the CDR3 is TGTGCCAGCAGCAACAGCGGGAGGGGAACAGATACGCAGTATTTT. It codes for CASSNSGRGTDTQYF.

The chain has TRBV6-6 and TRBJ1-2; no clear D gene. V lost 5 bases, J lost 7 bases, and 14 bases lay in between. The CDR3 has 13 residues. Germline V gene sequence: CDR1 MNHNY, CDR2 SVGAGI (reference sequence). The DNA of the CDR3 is TGTGCCAGCAGTATCCCGGGAGAGAGTGGCTACACCTTC. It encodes CASSIPGESGYTF.

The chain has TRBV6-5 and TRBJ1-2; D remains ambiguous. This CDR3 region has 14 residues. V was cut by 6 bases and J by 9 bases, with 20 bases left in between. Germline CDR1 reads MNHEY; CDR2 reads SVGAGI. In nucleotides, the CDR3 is TGTGCCAGCAGGATGGACGCAAGACTTTCTAGCTACACCTTC. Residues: CASRMDARLSSYTF.

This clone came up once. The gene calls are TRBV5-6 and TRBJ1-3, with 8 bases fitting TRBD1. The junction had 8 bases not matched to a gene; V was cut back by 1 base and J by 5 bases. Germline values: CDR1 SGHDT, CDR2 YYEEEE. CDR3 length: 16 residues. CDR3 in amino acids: CASSLLQGAGRNTIYF. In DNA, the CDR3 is TGTGCCAGCAGCTTGCTGCAGGGGGCGGGAAGAAACACCATATATTTT.

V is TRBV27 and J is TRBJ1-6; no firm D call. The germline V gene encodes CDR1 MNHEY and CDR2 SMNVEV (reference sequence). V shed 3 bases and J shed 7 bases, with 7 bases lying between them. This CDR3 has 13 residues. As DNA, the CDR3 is TGTGCCAGCAGTTTTGGTAAAAATTCACCCCTCCACTTT. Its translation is CASSFGKNSPLHF.

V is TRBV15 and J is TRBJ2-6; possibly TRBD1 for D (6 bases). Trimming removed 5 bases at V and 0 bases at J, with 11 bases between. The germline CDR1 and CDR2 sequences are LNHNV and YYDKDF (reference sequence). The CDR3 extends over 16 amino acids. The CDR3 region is CATSPTGSSGANVLTF. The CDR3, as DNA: TGTGCCACCAGCCCAACAGGGAGCTCTGGGGCCAACGTCCTGACTTTC.

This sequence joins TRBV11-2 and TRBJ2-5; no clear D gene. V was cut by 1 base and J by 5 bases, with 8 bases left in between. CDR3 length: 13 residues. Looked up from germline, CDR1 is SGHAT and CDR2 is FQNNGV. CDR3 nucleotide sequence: TGTGCCAGCAGCTTAGCCTTAGGGGAGACCCAGTACTTC. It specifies CASSLALGETQYF.

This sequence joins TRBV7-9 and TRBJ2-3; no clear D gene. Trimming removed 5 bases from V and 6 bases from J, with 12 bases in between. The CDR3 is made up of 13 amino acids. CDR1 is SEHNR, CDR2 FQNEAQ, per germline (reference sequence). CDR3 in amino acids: CASSHPEVDTQYF. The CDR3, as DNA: TGTGCCAGCAGCCATCCGGAAGTGGATACGCAGTATTTT.

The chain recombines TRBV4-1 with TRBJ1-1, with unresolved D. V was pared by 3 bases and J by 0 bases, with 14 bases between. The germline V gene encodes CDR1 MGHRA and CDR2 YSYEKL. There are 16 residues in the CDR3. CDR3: CASSQASTFMNTEAFF. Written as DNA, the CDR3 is TGCGCCAGCAGCCAGGCTTCTACCTTCATGAACACTGAAGCTTTCTTT.

CDR3 sequence: CASSFRLAGGSVETQYF. The CDR3 DNA reads TGTGCCAGCAGCTTCCGCCTAGCGGGGGGGTCTGTAGAGACCCAGTACTTC. V is TRBV5-4 and J is TRBJ2-5; 12 bases align to TRBD2. With 2 bases clipped from V and 4 bases from J, the junction kept 9 bases outside the gene matches. CDR1 and CDR2 (germline): SGHNT, YYREEE (reference sequence). CDR3 length equals 17 residues.

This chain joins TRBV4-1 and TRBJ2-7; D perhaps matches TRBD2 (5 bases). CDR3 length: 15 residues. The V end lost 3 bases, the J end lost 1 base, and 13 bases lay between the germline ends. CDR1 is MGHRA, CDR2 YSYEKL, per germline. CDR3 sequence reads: CASSQRRAASYEQYF. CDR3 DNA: TGCGCCAGCAGCCAGAGGCGGGCAGCATCCTACGAGCAGTACTTC.

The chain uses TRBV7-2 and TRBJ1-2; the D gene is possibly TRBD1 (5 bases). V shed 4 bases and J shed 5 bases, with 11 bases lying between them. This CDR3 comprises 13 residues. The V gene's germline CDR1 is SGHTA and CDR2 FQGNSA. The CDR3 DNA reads TGTGCCAGCAGCTCCTCTGGGGGGTATGGCTACACCTTC. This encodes CASSSSGGYGYTF.

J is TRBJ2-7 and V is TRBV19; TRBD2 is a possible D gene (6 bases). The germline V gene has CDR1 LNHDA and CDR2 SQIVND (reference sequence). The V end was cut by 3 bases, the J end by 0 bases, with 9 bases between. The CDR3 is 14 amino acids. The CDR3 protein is CASSIGTYSYEQYF. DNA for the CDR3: TGTGCCAGTAGTATTGGGACTTACTCCTACGAGCAGTACTTC.

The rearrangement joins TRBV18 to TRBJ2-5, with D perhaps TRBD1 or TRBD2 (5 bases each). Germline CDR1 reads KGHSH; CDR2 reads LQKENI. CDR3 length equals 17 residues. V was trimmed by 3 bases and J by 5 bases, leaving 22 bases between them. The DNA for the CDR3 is TGTGCCAGCTCACCCCGGCCTTATTCGGGGCCGGAGGAGACCCAGTACTTC. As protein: CASSPRPYSGPEETQYF.

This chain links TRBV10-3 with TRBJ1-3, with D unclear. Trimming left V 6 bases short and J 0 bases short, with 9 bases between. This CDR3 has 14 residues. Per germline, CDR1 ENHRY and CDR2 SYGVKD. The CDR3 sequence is CAIRENSSGNTIYF. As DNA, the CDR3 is TGTGCCATCAGGGAGAACTCCTCTGGAAACACCATATATTTT.

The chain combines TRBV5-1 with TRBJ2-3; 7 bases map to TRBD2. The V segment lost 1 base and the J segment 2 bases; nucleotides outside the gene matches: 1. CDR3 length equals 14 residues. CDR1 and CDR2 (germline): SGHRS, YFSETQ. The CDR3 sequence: CASSLSGVTDTQYF. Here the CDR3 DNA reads TGCGCCAGCAGCTTGAGCGGGGTCACAGATACGCAGTATTTT.

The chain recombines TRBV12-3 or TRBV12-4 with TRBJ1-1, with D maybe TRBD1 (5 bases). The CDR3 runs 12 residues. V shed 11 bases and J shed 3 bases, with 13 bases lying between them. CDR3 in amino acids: CAVPARDTEAFF. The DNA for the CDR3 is TGTGCCGTGCCCGCCAGGGACACTGAAGCTTTCTTT.

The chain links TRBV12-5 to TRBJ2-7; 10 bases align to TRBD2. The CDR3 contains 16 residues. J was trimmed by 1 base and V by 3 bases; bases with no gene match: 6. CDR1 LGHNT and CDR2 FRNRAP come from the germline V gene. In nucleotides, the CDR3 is TGTGCTAGTGGTTTTGGGCAGCGGGGGGGGTCCTACGAGCAGTACTTC. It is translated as CASGFGQRGGSYEQYF.

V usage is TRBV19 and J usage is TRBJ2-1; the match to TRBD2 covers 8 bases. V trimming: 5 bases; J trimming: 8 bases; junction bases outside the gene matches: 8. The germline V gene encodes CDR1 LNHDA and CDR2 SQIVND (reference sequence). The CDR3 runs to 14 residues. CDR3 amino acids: CASSEAGLGHEQFF. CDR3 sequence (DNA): TGTGCCAGTAGTGAGGCGGGACTAGGCCATGAGCAGTTCTTC.

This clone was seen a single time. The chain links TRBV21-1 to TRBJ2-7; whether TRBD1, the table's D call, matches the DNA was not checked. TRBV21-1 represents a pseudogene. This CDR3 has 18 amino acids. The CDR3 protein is CASRVGFLVRHIPAVQYF. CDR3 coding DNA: TGTGCCAGCAGGGTTGGTTTTTTGGTCAGACACATTCCCGCAGTGCAGTACTTC.